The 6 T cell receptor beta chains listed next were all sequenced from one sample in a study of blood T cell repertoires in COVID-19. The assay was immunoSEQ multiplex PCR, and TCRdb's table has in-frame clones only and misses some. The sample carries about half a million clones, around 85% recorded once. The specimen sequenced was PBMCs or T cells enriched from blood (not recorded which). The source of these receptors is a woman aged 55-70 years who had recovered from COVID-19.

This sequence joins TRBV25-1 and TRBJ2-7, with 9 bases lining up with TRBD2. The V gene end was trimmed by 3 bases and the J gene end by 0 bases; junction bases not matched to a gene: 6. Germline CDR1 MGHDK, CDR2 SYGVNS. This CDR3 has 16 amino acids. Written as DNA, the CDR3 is TGTGCCAGCAGTGACCCCCTAGCGGGGTACTCCTACGAGCAGTACTTC. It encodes CASSDPLAGYSYEQYF.

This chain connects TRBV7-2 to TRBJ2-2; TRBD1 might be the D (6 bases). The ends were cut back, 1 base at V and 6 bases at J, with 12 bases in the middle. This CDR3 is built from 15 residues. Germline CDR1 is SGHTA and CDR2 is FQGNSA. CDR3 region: CASSLVRGLAGELFF. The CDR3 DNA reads TGTGCCAGCAGCTTAGTCAGGGGATTAGCCGGGGAGCTGTTTTTT.

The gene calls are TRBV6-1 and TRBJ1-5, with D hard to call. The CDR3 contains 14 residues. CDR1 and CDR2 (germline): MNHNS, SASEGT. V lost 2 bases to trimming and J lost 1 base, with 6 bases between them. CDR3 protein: CASSERESNQPQHF. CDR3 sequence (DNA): TGTGCCAGCAGTGAACGAGAAAGCAATCAGCCCCAGCATTTT.

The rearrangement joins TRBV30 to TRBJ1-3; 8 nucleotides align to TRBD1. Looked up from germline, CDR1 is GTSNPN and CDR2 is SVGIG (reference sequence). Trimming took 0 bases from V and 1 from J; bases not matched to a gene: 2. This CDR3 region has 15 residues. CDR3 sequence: CAWSVNRGSGNTIYF. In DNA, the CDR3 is TGTGCCTGGAGTGTCAACAGGGGGTCTGGAAACACCATATATTTT.

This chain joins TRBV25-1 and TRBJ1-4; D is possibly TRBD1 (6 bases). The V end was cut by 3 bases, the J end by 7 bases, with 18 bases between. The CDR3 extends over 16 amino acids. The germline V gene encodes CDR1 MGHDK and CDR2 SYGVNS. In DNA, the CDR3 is TGTGCCAGCAGTGACCTTTCAGGGGCGCGCGGTGAAAAACTGTTTTTT. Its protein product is CASSDLSGARGEKLFF. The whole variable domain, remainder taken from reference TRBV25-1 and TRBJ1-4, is EADIYQTPRYLVIGTGKKITLECSQTMGHDKMYWYQQDPGMELHLIHYSYGVNSTEKGDLSSESTVSRIRTEHFPLTLESARPSHTSQYLCASSDLSGARGEKLFFGSGTQLSVL.

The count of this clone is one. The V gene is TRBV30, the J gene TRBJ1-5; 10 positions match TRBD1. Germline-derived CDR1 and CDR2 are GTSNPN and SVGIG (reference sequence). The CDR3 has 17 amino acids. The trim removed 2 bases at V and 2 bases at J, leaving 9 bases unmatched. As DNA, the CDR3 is TGTGCCTGGAGTCAAAAACTTGGACAGGGGGGCAATCAGCCCCAGCATTTT. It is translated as CAWSQKLGQGGNQPQHF.